Reported below is one TCR beta chain. The data derive from a study of blood T cell repertoires in COVID-19. Study details: PBMCs, B-cell-depleted T cells, or T cells were the source of the cDNA or gDNA that made up the material.

Authors' methods: Estimates of nucleated cell counts were drawn from the amplification of reference gene primers. The assay was immunoSEQ multiplex PCR, and TCRdb's table has in-frame clones only and misses some. V and J calls and clone size are as listed in that table; D and trimming were resolved from the DNA. The table has some 200,000 clones, approximately 81% seen once. The study drew participants aged about 18 to 89 years from about two dozen US areas. Sequenced material: PBMCs or T cells enriched from blood (not recorded which). This sequence was found in a woman aged 45 to 65 with acute COVID-19.

CDR3 in amino acids: CASRRTGEGEQYF. The DNA for the CDR3 is TGTGCCAGCAGAAGGACAGGGGAGGGGGAGCAGTACTTC. The chain couples TRBV28 to TRBJ2-7, with 9 bases aligning to TRBD1. Losses at the gene ends were 6 bases for V and 7 bases for J; bases not matched to a gene: 7. The CDR3 totals 13 residues. CDR1 and CDR2 from the germline V gene are MDHEN and SYDVKM.